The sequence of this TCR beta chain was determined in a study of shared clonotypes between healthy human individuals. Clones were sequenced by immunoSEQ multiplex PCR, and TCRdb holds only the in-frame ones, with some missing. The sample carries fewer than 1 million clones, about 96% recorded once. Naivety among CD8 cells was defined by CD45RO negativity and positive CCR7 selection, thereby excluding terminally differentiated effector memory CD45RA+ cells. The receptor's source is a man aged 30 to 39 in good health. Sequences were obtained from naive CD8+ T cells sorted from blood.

The CDR3 here is CASSSGNAREQYF. In nucleotides, the CDR3 is TGTGCCAGCTCGTCGGGTAATGCTCGGGAGCAGTACTTC. This chain connects TRBV5-6 to TRBJ2-7; D unclear. The CDR3 length is 13 residues. Trimming removed 7 bases from V and 7 bases from J, with 18 bases in between. Germline V CDR1 and CDR2: SGHDT, YYEEEE.